This T cell receptor (beta chain) was sequenced during a study of T cell changes during pregnancy in multiple sclerosis. The CDR3 contains 16 residues. CDR1 SGHRS and CDR2 YFSETQ come from the germline V gene. V dropped 4 bases and J dropped 4 bases, with 19 bases sitting between them. Some clones are missing from TCRdb's copy, which holds only in-frame ones; the method was immunoSEQ multiplex PCR. The sample holds about 100,000 clones, 90% seen once. The clonotype comes from a female donor in good health, enrolled as a control in a pregnancy study. This specimen was peripheral blood, taken in the second trimester of pregnancy. The chain carries TRBV5-1 and TRBJ2-3; D is possibly TRBD1 (6 bases). This CDR3 is CASSTGTDYGADTQYF. The CDR3, as DNA: TGCGCCAGCAGCACAGGGACGGATTACGGGGCAGATACGCAGTATTTT.